One and the same sample provided the 27 T cell receptor beta chains below, sequenced in a study of shared clonotypes between healthy human individuals. Using immunoSEQ multiplex PCR, the repertoire was profiled, and TCRdb retains in-frame clones only, with some absent. The sample contains more than 1.2 million clones, approximately 98.5% of which appear only once. Source material: naive CD4+ T cells sorted from blood. As for subset: CD45RA+ positively selected. Receptors were obtained from a man under 40 in good health.

This sequence joins TRBV18 and TRBJ2-3, with D maybe TRBD1 (5 bases). Looked up from germline, CDR1 is KGHSH and CDR2 is LQKENI. Trimming removed 3 bases from V and 5 bases from J, with 18 bases in between. This CDR3 comprises 16 residues. The CDR3 region has the DNA TGTGCCAGCTCACCTTCACAGGTTTCACATGGAGATACGCAGTATTTT. The encoded protein is CASSPSQVSHGDTQYF.

CDR3 nucleotides: TGTGCCAGCAGCTCCCGGAGTAGCGGGAGGTGGGAGCAGTACTTC. Translating it yields CASSSRSSGRWEQYF. The chain combines TRBV5-4 with TRBJ2-7, with 10 bases fitting TRBD2. The CDR3 is made up of 15 amino acids. V shed 3 bases and J 7 bases; nucleotides not matched to a gene: 10. Germline V CDR1 and CDR2: SGHNT, YYREEE (reference sequence).

The rearrangement uses TRBV27 and TRBJ2-7; D is possibly TRBD2 (5 bases). Germline assignment: CDR1 MNHEY and CDR2 SMNVEV (reference sequence). V lost 5 bases and J lost 2, with 13 bases in between. The length of the CDR3 is 14 residues. This CDR3 is CASSPFGLPYEQYF. The DNA of the CDR3 is TGTGCCAGCAGTCCCTTCGGACTCCCCTACGAGCAGTACTTC.

A remark on this clone: Other DNA sequences within the sample encode an identical CDR3. V is TRBV5-1 and J is TRBJ2-1, with D maybe TRBD2 (6 bases). With 4 bases removed from V and 1 base from J, the gap between germline ends came to 12 bases. Germline assignment: CDR1 SGHRS and CDR2 YFSETQ. The CDR3 is made up of 15 amino acids. The CDR3 protein is CASSLRDSSYNEQFF. DNA of the CDR3: TGCGCCAGCAGCCTCCGGGACTCATCCTACAATGAGCAGTTCTTC.

V gene TRBV28 combines with J gene TRBJ2-7; D is possibly TRBD1 (7 bases). Trimming removed 2 bases at V and 1 base at J, with 12 bases between. Germline values: CDR1 MDHEN, CDR2 SYDVKM. The CDR3 extends over 15 amino acids. The CDR3 sequence: CASSLVAGGSYEQYF. CDR3 DNA sequence: TGTGCCAGCAGTTTAGTAGCAGGGGGGTCCTACGAGCAGTACTTC. Combining the CDR3 with reference TRBV28 and TRBJ2-7 gives the whole variable domain DVKVTQSSRYLVKRTGEKVFLECVQDMDHENMFWYRQDPGLGLRLIYFSYDVKMKEKGDIPEGYSVSREKKERFSLILESASTNQTSMYLCASSLVAGGSYEQYFGPGTRLTVT.

The chain couples TRBV5-1 to TRBJ2-7; possibly TRBD2 for D (6 bases). Trimming stripped 4 bases from V and 0 bases from J, with 14 bases between. The germline CDR1 and CDR2 sequences are SGHRS and YFSETQ. The CDR3 sequence is 15 residues long. The DNA for the CDR3 is TGCGCCAGCAGCCCCTTCGGGGGTAGCTCCTACGAGCAGTACTTC. Translation: CASSPFGGSSYEQYF.

The rearrangement uses TRBV7-8 and TRBJ2-7; D is tentatively TRBD1 or TRBD2 (5 bases each). This CDR3 contains 15 residues. V was trimmed by 4 bases and J by 0 bases, leaving 13 bases between them. CDR1 SGHVS and CDR2 FQNEAQ come from the germline V gene. The CDR3 region has the DNA TGTGCCAGCAGCTCCGGGGCTCTGAGCTCCTACGAGCAGTACTTC. Amino acid sequence: CASSSGALSSYEQYF.

This clone was seen just once. The chain combines TRBV2 with TRBJ2-4, with TRBD1 identical over 9 bases. This CDR3 is 14 amino acids long. The V gene end was trimmed by 8 bases and the J gene end by 6 bases; junction bases not matched to a gene: 8. Germline values: CDR1 SNHLY, CDR2 FYNNEI. The CDR3 region is CASERPTGGNIQYF. CDR3 sequence (DNA): TGTGCCAGCGAGAGGCCGACAGGGGGAAACATTCAGTACTTC.

V and J are TRBV9 and TRBJ1-5, with a possible D match to TRBD1 (5 bases). CDR1 and CDR2 (germline): SGDLS, YYNGEE. This CDR3 spans 16 amino acids. Trimming removed 3 bases at V and 1 base at J, with 14 bases between. CDR3 residues: CASSADFGGSNQPQHF. As DNA, the CDR3 is TGTGCCAGCAGCGCAGATTTCGGGGGGAGCAATCAGCCCCAGCATTTT.

This clone was counted once. The chain has TRBV6-1 and TRBJ1-3; 7 positions match TRBD1. The V segment lost 7 bases and the J segment 1 base; nucleotides outside the gene matches: 4. Germline CDR1 is MNHNS and CDR2 is SASEGT. This CDR3 comprises 14 residues. CDR3 nucleotide sequence: TGTGCCAGCATAACGGACAGGTCTGGAAACACCATATATTTT. This gives the protein CASITDRSGNTIYF.

J is TRBJ1-2 and V is TRBV5-1; D gene ambiguous. CDR1 and CDR2 (germline): SGHRS, YFSETQ. V was cut by 4 bases and J by 7 bases, with 14 bases left in between. There are 13 residues in the CDR3. CDR3 coding DNA: TGCGCCAGCAGCAACGGGCCCCGCGGTGGCTACACCTTC. This sequence encodes CASSNGPRGGYTF.

V usage is TRBV5-4 and J usage is TRBJ1-3; possible D gene TRBD1, 5 bases. CDR3 length: 14 residues. Trimming stripped 4 bases from V and 2 bases from J, with 10 bases between. CDR1 is SGHNT and CDR2 is YYREEE in the germline V gene (reference sequence). CDR3 coding DNA: TGTGCCAGCAGCCCGGGGCTGGCTGGAAACACCATATATTTT. Amino acid sequence: CASSPGLAGNTIYF.

The rearrangement uses TRBV5-1 and TRBJ2-7; 7 bases are shared with TRBD1. Looked up from germline, CDR1 is SGHRS and CDR2 is YFSETQ. With V trimmed by 1 base and J by 6 bases, 10 bases remained unmatched. The CDR3 is made up of 15 amino acids. The CDR3 DNA follows: TGCGCCAGCAGCTTGTTTCGACAGGGTGAAGGCGAGCAGTACTTC. The encoded protein is CASSLFRQGEGEQYF.

The V and J genes are TRBV2 and TRBJ2-7; TRBD1 might be the D (5 bases). The CDR3 runs to 14 residues. CDR1 and CDR2 (germline): SNHLY, FYNNEI. The V and J ends lost 8 bases and 0 bases respectively, with 14 bases between them. CDR3 sequence reads: CASGRQLSSYEQYF. CDR3 nucleotides: TGTGCCAGCGGGCGACAGTTAAGCTCCTACGAGCAGTACTTC.

The rearrangement links TRBV4-1 to TRBJ2-5, with 12 bases identical to TRBD2. With V trimmed by 4 bases and J by 1 base, 4 bases remained unmatched. CDR1 is MGHRA, CDR2 YSYEKL, per germline. The CDR3 runs 16 residues. The CDR3 loop reads CASSPRTSGTQETQYF. Written as DNA, the CDR3 is TGCGCCAGCAGCCCGAGGACTAGCGGGACCCAAGAGACCCAGTACTTC.

The CDR3 spells CASSINWGQETQYF. The DNA of the CDR3 is TGTGCCAGTAGTATTAATTGGGGCCAAGAGACCCAGTACTTC. The chain combines TRBV19 with TRBJ2-5; D unclear. This CDR3 is 14 amino acids long. Germline V gene sequence: CDR1 LNHDA, CDR2 SQIVND (reference sequence). V dropped 3 bases and J dropped 1 base, with 9 bases sitting between them.

The J gene is TRBJ2-3, the V gene TRBV2; possibly TRBD2 for D (5 bases). Germline loops: CDR1 SNHLY, CDR2 FYNNEI. Trimming took 8 bases from V and 4 from J, leaving 22 bases between them. The CDR3 runs to 16 residues. The CDR3 is CASFNADFSVPDTQYF. The CDR3 DNA follows: TGTGCCAGCTTTAACGCGGACTTTAGCGTACCAGATACGCAGTATTTT. The variable domain in full, with the rest retrieved from reference TRBV2 and TRBJ2-3, is EPEVTQTPSHQVTQMGQEVILRCVPISNHLYFYWYRQILGQKVEFLVSFYNNEISEKSEIFDDQFSVERPDGSNFTLKIRSTKLEDSAMYFCASFNADFSVPDTQYFGPGTRLTVL.

This chain joins TRBV7-3 and TRBJ2-7, with D possibly TRBD2 on 6 matching bases. V gave up 1 base and J gave up 0 bases, with 10 bases separating them. Germline values: CDR1 SGHTA, CDR2 FQGTGA. The CDR3 consists of 15 residues. This CDR3 reads CASSLIGGDSYEQYF. In DNA, the CDR3 is TGTGCCAGCAGCTTAATCGGGGGAGACTCCTACGAGCAGTACTTC.

On this clone: This sample includes further DNA sequences coding for the same CDR3. J is TRBJ2-7 and V is TRBV5-1; 7 bases align to TRBD1. This CDR3 contains 13 residues. After removal of 0 bases from V and 6 bases from J, the junction contained 3 bases not matched to a gene. Germline CDR1 and CDR2: SGHRS and YFSETQ. The CDR3 nucleotides read TGCGCCAGCAGCTTGGGCCCAGGGGGCGAGCAGTACTTC. This sequence encodes CASSLGPGGEQYF.

The rearrangement links TRBV11-2 to TRBJ1-1, with no clear D. Germline CDR1 reads SGHAT; CDR2 reads FQNNGV. Between the trimmed V and J ends, which lost 2 bases and 8 bases, there was a span of 9 bases. The CDR3 has 12 residues. This CDR3 reads CASSLSGEEAFF. CDR3 nucleotides: TGTGCCAGCAGCTTAAGTGGGGAGGAAGCTTTCTTT.

The V gene is TRBV4-3, the J gene TRBJ2-5; D is possibly TRBD1 (6 bases). Trimming stripped 0 bases from V and 4 bases from J, with 12 bases between. CDR1 is LGHNA and CDR2 is YSLEER in the germline V gene. CDR3 length: 15 amino acids. This CDR3 reads CASSQERTQGETQYF. CDR3 in DNA: TGCGCCAGCAGCCAAGAAAGGACACAGGGAGAGACCCAGTACTTC.

The chain links TRBV7-9 to TRBJ1-4; D is possibly TRBD1 (5 bases). This CDR3 contains 17 residues. Trimming pared 7 bases from V and 0 bases from J, leaving 18 bases between. CDR1 is SEHNR and CDR2 is FQNEAQ in the germline V gene (reference sequence). CDR3 in amino acids: CASTSPGAPATNEKLFF. CDR3 sequence (DNA): TGTGCCAGCACCTCCCCCGGGGCCCCTGCAACTAATGAAAAACTGTTTTTT.

The chain combines TRBV5-5 with TRBJ2-7; D is perhaps TRBD1 (6 bases). This CDR3 comprises 14 residues. The V gene lost 3 bases and the J gene lost 1 base, with 11 bases spanning the gap. Per germline, CDR1 SGHKS and CDR2 YYEKEE (reference sequence). Here the CDR3 reads CASSSAQGSYEQYF. The CDR3 DNA follows: TGTGCCAGCAGCTCGGCACAGGGTTCCTACGAGCAGTACTTC.

This sequence joins TRBV10-3 and TRBJ2-7, with D unresolved. The CDR3 is made up of 14 amino acids. Trimming left V 6 bases short and J 0 bases short, with 12 bases between. The germline CDR1 and CDR2 sequences are ENHRY and SYGVKD. CDR3 sequence (DNA): TGTGCCATCAGAGATCGACGAAGCTCCTACGAGCAGTACTTC. Translated: CAIRDRRSSYEQYF.

In regard to this clone: Other DNA sequences in the same sample also yield this CDR3. The chain links TRBV7-2 to TRBJ2-7; either TRBD1 or TRBD2 may fit D (5 bases each). V lost 6 bases, J lost 1 base, and 10 bases lay in between. CDR1 is SGHTA, CDR2 FQGNSA, per germline. The CDR3 consists of 13 residues. As DNA, the CDR3 is TGTGCCAGCAGTTTGGGGGTATCCTACGAGCAGTACTTC. It is translated as CASSLGVSYEQYF.

This clone was seen once. Distinct nucleotide sequences in the sample also encode this CDR3. This chain links TRBV7-3 with TRBJ2-5, with 13 bases matching TRBD2. The J segment lost 4 bases and the V segment lost 5 bases, leaving 4 bases of the junction unmatched. The CDR3 loop spans 15 amino acids. Germline CDR1 and CDR2: SGHTA and FQGTGA. The CDR3 sequence: CASSPGLAGVETQYF. As DNA, the CDR3 is TGTGCCAGCAGCCCAGGACTAGCGGGAGTAGAGACCCAGTACTTC.

This clone occurred once. The sample holds other DNA sequences that translate to the same CDR3. The gene calls are TRBV7-6 and TRBJ2-3, with TRBD2 matching 13 bases. The CDR3 consists of 15 residues. V lost 5 bases, J lost 4 bases, and 3 bases stayed unmatched. Per the germline V gene, CDR1 is SGHVS and CDR2 is FNYEAQ. CDR3 DNA sequence: TGTGCCAGCAGCCTGGGGACTAGCGGGGCAGATACGCAGTATTTT. It encodes CASSLGTSGADTQYF.